A single sample is the source of the 5 T cell receptor beta chains below, sequenced in a study of T cells in Graves' hyperthyroidism and ophthalmopathy. The investigators amplified TCR beta CDR3 regions from RNA transcripts. TCR CDR3 underwent first-round RT-PCR with the HTBI primer set. TCRdb reprocessed the multiplex PCR reads with MiXCR, giving one entry per CDR3 protein. The profile shows roughly 380,000 distinct CDR3 sequences, 12% to 15% of them singletons. The sequenced sample was blood. The receptors were sampled from a woman aged 18 to 35 with Graves' hyperthyroidism.

The J gene is TRBJ2-3, the V gene TRBV7-2, with 11 positions matching TRBD2. With V trimmed by 1 base and J by 2 bases, 2 bases remained unmatched. The V gene's germline CDR1 is SGHTA and CDR2 FQGNSA. There are 16 residues in the CDR3. The CDR3 region has the DNA TGTGCCAGCAGCTTAGTAGCGGGAGGGGCCACAGATACGCAGTATTTT. This gives the protein CASSLVAGGATDTQYF.

In its sample, this clonotype was seen a few times. The V gene is TRBV4-1, the J gene TRBJ2-7; possibly TRBD2 for D (5 bases). Looked up from germline, CDR1 is MGHRA and CDR2 is YSYEKL. V was clipped by 1 base and J by 5 bases, with 15 bases between them. The CDR3 runs to 15 residues. DNA for the CDR3: TGCGCCAGCAGCCAAGTGTTAGAGGGTGTCAACGAGCAGTACTTC. Its protein is CASSQVLEGVNEQYF.

The sample holds many counts of this clonotype. This chain joins TRBV12-3 or TRBV12-4 and TRBJ2-1, with unresolved D. The CDR3 consists of 14 residues. V was cut by 6 bases and J by 2 bases, with 11 bases left in between. CDR3 region: CASSKTITYNEQFF. The CDR3 region has the DNA TGTGCCAGCAGCAAGACCATAACCTACAATGAGCAGTTCTTC.

This clonotype was observed a handful of times. A much larger clone lies a single base off, so this may be a read error. The chain has TRBV7-2 and TRBJ2-7, with unresolved D. Germline assignment: CDR1 SGHTA and CDR2 FQGNSA. The CDR3 has 14 amino acids. The CDR3 is CARSLAPESYEQYF. DNA for the CDR3: TGTGCCCGCAGCTTAGCCCCGGAGTCCTACGAGCAGTACTTC.

This clonotype was detected ten times or more. The J gene is TRBJ2-1, the V gene TRBV9; TRBD2 matches 7 bases. The CDR3 runs 14 residues. The V and J ends lost 2 bases and 7 bases, in that order; junction bases with no gene match: 6. Germline CDR1 is SGDLS and CDR2 is YYNGEE. The CDR3 region has the DNA TGTGCCAGCAGCGTTGGTCTAGCGGAAAATGAGCAGTTCTTC. Amino acids: CASSVGLAENEQFF.